This T cell receptor beta chain was identified during a study of blood T cell repertoires in COVID-19. In the original processing: Amplification of reference gene primers provided the estimated nucleated cell counts. This table comes from immunoSEQ multiplex PCR, and its TCRdb copy is limited to in-frame clones, with some not included. Clonal size and the V and J genes are those of that table, whereas D and trimming came from the DNA. This sample carries about 310,000 clones, about nine tenths of them seen once, and the ten largest clones take 1%. V lost 4 bases to trimming and J lost 10 bases; unmatched junction nucleotides: 6. CDR1 LGHNA and CDR2 YNFKEQ come from the germline V gene. CDR3 length: 15 amino acids.

Sequencing was performed on peripheral blood. The TCR was taken from a man over 45 with active or convalescent COVID-19. The rearrangement links TRBV4-2 to TRBJ2-1; TRBD2 matches at 14 bases. The CDR3 spells CASSRGLAGGKEQFF. The CDR3 region has the DNA TGTGCCAGCAGCCGAGGACTAGCGGGAGGTAAGGAGCAGTTCTTC.